Listed below are T cell receptor beta chains from one sample, sequenced in a study of regulatory T cells in long-lasting Graves disease. TCRdb reprocessed the multiplex PCR reads with MiXCR, giving one entry per CDR3 protein. This table holds around 450,000 distinct CDR3 sequences, approximately 15% found once. This sample was also put to use in a study of T cells in Graves' hyperthyroidism and ophthalmopathy.

The sequencing here drew on peripheral blood mononuclear cells (PBMCs), taken at new diagnosis, from a patient treated with antithyroid drugs. The source of these receptors is a woman aged 25 to 45 with Graves disease. CDR3s include the opening cysteine and the closing phenylalanine or tryptophan. D genes are given only for firm matches. Size values are once, few and many counts, or a class for expanded clones, and some rows have none.

CDR3,DNA,D,size,J,V
CASSLTPGATNEKLFF,TGTGCCAGCAGCCTCACCCCGGGGGCAACTAATGAAAAACTGTTTTTT,.,few,TRBJ1-4,TRBV3-1
CASTESTASSSYNSPLHF,TGTGCCAGCACCGAATCAACCGCGTCTAGCTCCTATAATTCACCCCTCCACTTT,.,many,TRBJ1-6,TRBV6-1
CASSQDPQGRRTEAFF,TGCGCCAGCAGCCAAGACCCACAGGGGCGACGCACTGAAGCTTTCTTT,TRBD1,many,TRBJ1-1,TRBV4-1
CASSRQHGHSDNSPLHF,TGCGCCAGCAGCCGCCAACATGGACACTCGGATAATTCACCCCTCCACTTT,.,few,TRBJ1-6,TRBV4-1
CASSSLGGGNYGYTF,TGTGCCAGCAGCTCATTAGGGGGGGGAAACTATGGCTACACCTTC,.,many,TRBJ1-2,TRBV11-2
CASSQVSGLALGEQYF,TGCGCCAGCAGCCAAGTTTCGGGACTAGCGTTGGGTGAGCAGTACTTC,TRBD2,.,TRBJ2-7,TRBV4-1
CASSEGATNYGYTF,TGTGCCAGCAGTGAAGGGGCCACTAACTATGGCTACACCTTC,.,many,TRBJ1-2,TRBV6-1
CASSSAGLAVINEQFF,TGTGCCAGCAGCTCGGCGGGACTAGCGGTAATCAATGAGCAGTTCTTC,TRBD2,few,TRBJ2-1,TRBV9
CASSSLAGWNYEQYF,TGTGCCAGTAGTAGTCTTGCGGGATGGAACTACGAGCAGTACTTC,.,few,TRBJ2-7,TRBV19
CASSPDSRYGYTF,TGTGCCAGCAGTCCGGACAGTCGCTATGGCTACACCTTC,.,many,TRBJ1-2,TRBV6-2/TRBV6-3
CASNLDRDYYEQYF,TGTGCCAGCAACCTGGACAGGGACTACTACGAGCAGTACTTC,.,many,TRBJ2-7,TRBV27
CASRVTSGSTGANVLTF,TGTGCCAGCAGGGTGACTAGCGGGAGTACTGGGGCCAACGTCCTGACTTTC,TRBD2,many,TRBJ2-6,TRBV6-1
CASSLAAKPNTGELFF,TGCGCCAGCAGCTTGGCGGCCAAACCAAACACCGGGGAGCTGTTTTTT,.,many,TRBJ2-2,TRBV5-1
CASISGGTGGNEQFF,TGTGCCAGCATTTCGGGGGGGACAGGGGGCAATGAGCAGTTCTTC,TRBD1,few,TRBJ2-1,TRBV28
CSARVRRPSPYNEQFF,TGCAGTGCTAGGGTCCGCCGACCCTCCCCCTACAATGAGCAGTTCTTC,.,few,TRBJ2-1,TRBV20-1
CASSLSGSETQYF,TGTGCCAGCAGTTTATCGGGCAGCGAGACCCAGTACTTC,.,few,TRBJ2-5,TRBV27
CASSPRWGGANVLTF,TGTGCCAGCAGCCCTAGGTGGGGAGGGGCCAACGTCCTGACTTTC,.,few,TRBJ2-6,TRBV12-3/TRBV12-4
CASSQGPAGNSPLHF,TGCGCCAGCAGCCAAGGTCCCGCAGGGAATTCACCCCTCCACTTT,.,few,TRBJ1-6,TRBV4-1
CASGFDLTRGNYGYTF,TGTGCTAGTGGTTTCGACTTAACCAGGGGGAACTATGGCTACACCTTC,TRBD1,.,TRBJ1-2,TRBV12-5
CASSQEIQDSWPGELFF,TGCGCCAGCAGCCAAGAAATTCAGGACAGCTGGCCCGGGGAGCTGTTTTTT,.,.,TRBJ2-2,TRBV4-1
CASSVVFSGRGSESSYNEQFF,TGTGCCAGCAGCGTAGTTTTTAGCGGGAGGGGTTCCGAGAGCTCCTACAATGAGCAGTTCTTC,TRBD2,few,TRBJ2-1,TRBV7-9
CASSRLAGGPSSYEQYF,TGTGCCAGTTCGAGACTAGCGGGAGGACCCAGCTCCTACGAGCAGTACTTC,TRBD2,many,TRBJ2-7,TRBV27
CATSRETYSLTMMNTEAFF,TGTGCCACCAGCAGAGAAACCTACTCACTCACGATGATGAACACTGAAGCTTTCTTT,.,.,TRBJ1-1,TRBV15